Listed below are T cell receptor beta chains from one sample, sequenced in a study of cytomegalovirus exposure and HLA in healthy donors. Only in-frame clones appear in the TCRdb table, and some are missing; sequencing was by immunoSEQ multiplex PCR. The table includes tens of thousands of clones, around 70% detected once. Sequencing input: PBMCs. These receptors were taken from a human donor in good health. Both conserved end residues are part of each CDR3. A D gene is named only where the DNA matches it firmly. Clone size is stated in some rows and not others, as once, few, many or a class when expanded.

abundance: few; j_gene: TRBJ2-2; d_gene: TRBD2; v_gene: TRBV5-4; CDR3nt: TGTGCCAGCAGCTCCGGGACTAGCGGGCACACCGGGGAGCTGTTTTTT; CDR3aa: CASSSGTSGHTGELFF
abundance: .; j_gene: TRBJ1-1; d_gene: .; v_gene: TRBV7-2; CDR3nt: TGTGCCAGCAGCTCCGACAGGAACACTGAAGCTTTCTTT; CDR3aa: CASSSDRNTEAFF
abundance: .; j_gene: TRBJ2-7; d_gene: TRBD1; v_gene: TRBV5-1; CDR3nt: TGCGCCAGCAGCTTGTGGGGGGGACAGGGTAACGAGCAGTACTTC; CDR3aa: CASSLWGGQGNEQYF
abundance: .; j_gene: TRBJ2-3; d_gene: .; v_gene: TRBV14; CDR3nt: TGTGCCAGCAGCCAAAAGTGGGCCGGAGATACGCAGTATTTT; CDR3aa: CASSQKWAGDTQYF
abundance: .; j_gene: TRBJ2-3; d_gene: TRBD1; v_gene: TRBV5-1; CDR3nt: TGCGCCAGCAGCTTCCAGGGGGCCCCAGATACGCAGTATTTT; CDR3aa: CASSFQGAPDTQYF
abundance: few; j_gene: TRBJ1-5; d_gene: .; v_gene: TRBV2; CDR3nt: TGTGCCAGCAGAGACCCCCATCAGGGAAATCAGCCCCAGCATTTT; CDR3aa: CASRDPHQGNQPQHF
abundance: .; j_gene: TRBJ1-1; d_gene: TRBD1; v_gene: TRBV10-3; CDR3nt: TGTGCCATCACCTCGACAGGGGGCGCGGAAGCTTTCTTT; CDR3aa: CAITSTGGAEAFF
abundance: few; j_gene: TRBJ1-2; d_gene: .; v_gene: TRBV4-1; CDR3nt: TGCGCCAGCAGCCCCATCACTAACTATGGCTACACCTTC; CDR3aa: CASSPITNYGYTF
abundance: .; j_gene: TRBJ1-1; d_gene: .; v_gene: TRBV7-9; CDR3nt: TGTGCCGCGAGGGACACCGAAGGCACTGAAGCTTTCTTT; CDR3aa: CAARDTEGTEAFF
abundance: few; j_gene: TRBJ1-5; d_gene: .; v_gene: TRBV7-9; CDR3nt: TGTGCCAGCAGCTTAGCAGGGGAGGGTCAGCCCCAGCATTTT; CDR3aa: CASSLAGEGQPQHF
abundance: .; j_gene: TRBJ2-3; d_gene: TRBD1; v_gene: TRBV2; CDR3nt: TGTGCCAGCAGTGTTCTAGGACAGGGGGCCACAGATACGCAGTATTTT; CDR3aa: CASSVLGQGATDTQYF
abundance: .; j_gene: TRBJ2-5; d_gene: TRBD2; v_gene: TRBV5-4; CDR3nt: TGTGCCAGCAGTTTTAGGACTAGCGGGAGGGAAGAGACCCAGTACTTC; CDR3aa: CASSFRTSGREETQYF
abundance: few; j_gene: TRBJ2-7; d_gene: .; v_gene: TRBV13; CDR3nt: TGTGCCAGCAGCTTAGGGCTGACTTACGAGCAGTACTTC; CDR3aa: CASSLGLTYEQYF
abundance: .; j_gene: TRBJ2-7; d_gene: TRBD2; v_gene: TRBV30; CDR3nt: TGTGCCTGGAGTTTCGGGACTAGCGCATTGAGCTCCTACGAGCAGTACTTC; CDR3aa: CAWSFGTSALSSYEQYF
abundance: .; j_gene: TRBJ2-1; d_gene: .; v_gene: TRBV19; CDR3nt: TGTGCCAGTAGTATAGTGGAGTCGGGTGAGCAGTTCTTC; CDR3aa: CASSIVESGEQFF
abundance: .; j_gene: TRBJ1-6; d_gene: TRBD1; v_gene: TRBV7-2; CDR3nt: TGTGCCAGCAGCTTATTGGGCACGGCGCCGACAGGGTACAATTCACCCCTCCACTTT; CDR3aa: CASSLLGTAPTGYNSPLHF
abundance: .; j_gene: TRBJ2-7; d_gene: .; v_gene: TRBV5-6; CDR3nt: TGTGCCAGCAGCCAGACCGGATGGAGCTACGAGCAGTACTTC; CDR3aa: CASSQTGWSYEQYF
abundance: .; j_gene: TRBJ2-3; d_gene: .; v_gene: TRBV14; CDR3nt: TGTGCCAGCAGCCCGCAGACTCATGTTAACCCCACAGATACGCAGTATTTT; CDR3aa: CASSPQTHVNPTDTQYF
abundance: .; j_gene: TRBJ1-5; d_gene: .; v_gene: TRBV4-1; CDR3nt: TGCGCCAGCAGCCAAGATCAGGGCGATAGCAATCAGCCCCAGCATTTT; CDR3aa: CASSQDQGDSNQPQHF
abundance: .; j_gene: TRBJ2-2; d_gene: TRBD2; v_gene: TRBV10-3; CDR3nt: TGTGCCATTCGCGGGGGACTAGAAGACACCGGGGAGCTGTTTTTT; CDR3aa: CAIRGGLEDTGELFF
abundance: .; j_gene: TRBJ2-7; d_gene: .; v_gene: TRBV27; CDR3nt: TGTGCCAGCAGTACCCTTATCAAGAGGGTTCAGGCCTCCTACGAGCAGTACTTC; CDR3aa: CASSTLIKRVQASYEQYF
abundance: .; j_gene: TRBJ1-5; d_gene: TRBD1; v_gene: TRBV6-4; CDR3nt: TGTGCCAGCAGTGAAGGTGCCGGGACAGGGAACCAGCCCCAGCATTTT; CDR3aa: CASSEGAGTGNQPQHF
abundance: .; j_gene: TRBJ2-3; d_gene: .; v_gene: TRBV7-9; CDR3nt: TGTGCCAGCAGCTTAGCTCTGGGTAGCGGTGACACAGATACGCAGTATTTT; CDR3aa: CASSLALGSGDTDTQYF
abundance: .; j_gene: TRBJ2-2; d_gene: .; v_gene: TRBV13; CDR3nt: TGTGCCAGCAGCCCCACATACACCGGGGAGCTGTTTTTT; CDR3aa: CASSPTYTGELFF